A selection of T cell receptor beta chains follows, all from one sample in a study of T cells in localized non-small cell lung cancer. Clones were read by immunoSEQ multiplex PCR, and TCRdb kept only the in-frame ones, dropping some. Here the sample spans 20,000 to 25,000 clones, 90% to 95% being singletons. The material sequenced was peripheral blood, taken before any cancer treatment. These receptors were collected from a woman aged 35-70 years with stage I lung adenocarcinoma. CDR3s include the opening cysteine and the closing phenylalanine or tryptophan. Fields, in order: J gene, V gene, D gene, clone size, CDR3 DNA, CDR3 protein. The D gene is left open where the match is weak. Clone size, where shown, is once, few, many, or a class for clones that have expanded.

TRBJ2-3 | TRBV19 | NA | NA | TGTGCCAGTCAGCGAGAGGGAAATACGCAGTATTTT | CASQREGNTQYF
TRBJ2-1 | TRBV28 | NA | NA | TGTGCCAGCAACGTAGGGGTCTATGAGCAGTTCTTC | CASNVGVYEQFF
TRBJ2-7 | TRBV18 | TRBD2 | NA | TGTGCCAGCTCACCGGGGGGGGTCGAGCAGTACTTC | CASSPGGVEQYF
TRBJ2-7 | TRBV28 | NA | NA | TGTGCCAGCAGTTTGTGGGCAGGGGTGGGTAGCTCCTACGAGCAGTACTTC | CASSLWAGVGSSYEQYF
TRBJ2-1 | TRBV12-5 | TRBD2 | NA | TGTGCTAGTGGTTTGCACCGGTACCCCACAAGGCAGCGGGAGGGTTCCTACAATGAGCAGTTCTTC | CASGLHRYPTRQREGSYNEQFF
TRBJ2-1 | TRBV9 | NA | NA | TGTGCCAGCAGCCTTCTAGGGTGGGGCGAAGGTGTGCAGTTCTTC | CASSLLGWGEGVQFF
TRBJ2-2 | TRBV4-1 | TRBD2 | NA | TGCGCCAGCAGCCAAGTGGACATGGGACTAGCATTACGGGAGCTGTTTTTT | CASSQVDMGLALRELFF
TRBJ2-7 | TRBV6-6 | TRBD2 | NA | TGTGCCAGCAGTTCTAGCGGCTTGAGCTCCTACGAGCAGTACTTC | CASSSSGLSSYEQYF
TRBJ2-1 | TRBV5-1 | NA | NA | TGCGCCAGCAGCTCTAATAGCGGAGGTGGTAGCGAGCAGTTCTTC | CASSSNSGGGSEQFF
TRBJ1-2 | TRBV6-1 | NA | NA | TGTGCCAGCAGTGGGGCTAACTATGGCTACACCTTC | CASSGANYGYTF
TRBJ1-3 | TRBV6-1 | NA | NA | TGCGGCGCGGAGGCGTTGTCTGGAAACACCATATATTTT | CGAEALSGNTIYF
TRBJ2-2 | TRBV10-2 | NA | NA | TGCGCCAGCTCCAAGGAGAGGGGAAAGGGCGGGGAGCTGTTTTTT | CASSKERGKGGELFF
TRBJ1-1 | TRBV6-1 | NA | NA | TGTGCCAGCAGTGAAACCCAAGGAGTCTCCCGGCGGTACGCTTTCTTT | CASSETQGVSRRYAFF
TRBJ1-4 | TRBV5-1 | NA | NA | TGCGCCAGCAGCTTGGCCGGGGGAGGGACCGGAAAACTGTTTTTT | CASSLAGGGTGKLFF
TRBJ2-1 | TRBV9 | TRBD2 | NA | TGTGCCAGCAGCCATAACCAGCGGGAGGGGGTGAATGAGCAGTTCTTC | CASSHNQREGVNEQFF
TRBJ2-5 | TRBV28 | NA | once | TGTGCCAGCAGGCACGGGGGGCGGGAGACCCAGTACTTC | CASRHGGRETQYF
TRBJ1-5 | TRBV25-1 | TRBD1 | NA | TGTGCCAGCAGAAAAACGACAGGGGCCCTCAATCAGCCCCAGCATTTT | CASRKTTGALNQPQHF
TRBJ2-7 | TRBV10-3 | TRBD1 | NA | TGTGCCATCGGGGCCGGGACAGGGGGCTACGAGCAGTACTTC | CAIGAGTGGYEQYF
TRBJ2-5 | TRBV10-3 | TRBD1 | NA | TGTGCCATCAGTAAAAGACAGGGCCAAGAGACCCAGTACTTC | CAISKRQGQETQYF
TRBJ1-3 | TRBV18 | NA | NA | TGTGCCAGCTCACCACCTCCAGGATCTTACTCTGGAAACACCATATATTTT | CASSPPPGSYSGNTIYF
TRBJ2-1 | TRBV19 | NA | NA | TGTGCCAGTAGTATGCGCCTGTCCTCCTACAATGAGCAGTTCTTC | CASSMRLSSYNEQFF
TRBJ2-7 | TRBV4-1 | NA | NA | TGCGCCAGCAGCCAAGTTACGACAGGCCCCTACGAGCAGTACTTC | CASSQVTTGPYEQYF
TRBJ2-1 | TRBV5-6 | NA | NA | TGTGCCAGCAGCTTGAGAGGAGGGCCGAGCTCCTACAATGAGCAGTTCTTC | CASSLRGGPSSYNEQFF
TRBJ2-7 | TRBV10-3 | NA | NA | TGTGCCATCAGTGAGTCGCAGGGTAAGCTCTACGAGCAGTACTTC | CAISESQGKLYEQYF
TRBJ2-3 | TRBV7-9 | NA | once | TGTGCCAGCAGCTCATCTGGCACAGATACGCAGTATTTT | CASSSSGTDTQYF
TRBJ2-3 | TRBV2 | NA | once | TGTGCCAGCAGTGACCCGGGGAAACTCACAGATACGCAGTATTTT | CASSDPGKLTDTQYF
TRBJ2-3 | TRBV19 | NA | NA | TGTGCCAGTAGCAGGGCAGTCACAGATACGCAGTATTTT | CASSRAVTDTQYF
TRBJ1-2 | TRBV19 | NA | NA | TGTGCCAGTAGTCATCGGGACCGCCGACATGGCTACACCTTC | CASSHRDRRHGYTF
TRBJ1-4 | TRBV10-3 | TRBD1 | NA | TGTGCCATCAGGGATCAGGGGGCGGATGAAAAACTGTTTTTT | CAIRDQGADEKLFF
TRBJ1-1 | TRBV5-6 | NA | NA | TGTGCCAGCAGCGCCCGACAGAACACTGAAGCTTTCTTT | CASSARQNTEAFF
TRBJ2-3 | TRBV5-8 | NA | NA | TGTGCCAGCAGATTGGGGGGACAGGATACGCAGTATTTT | CASRLGGQDTQYF
TRBJ2-7 | TRBV18 | NA | NA | TGTGCCAGCTCACCACGGGGGGTCTCCTACGAGCAGTACTTC | CASSPRGVSYEQYF
TRBJ1-4 | TRBV28 | NA | NA | TGTGCCAGCAGTGAAACCGGGACAACTAATGAAAAACTGTTTTTT | CASSETGTTNEKLFF
TRBJ1-2 | TRBV11-2 | TRBD1 | NA | TGTGCCAGCAGCCTCCGCTCACGTGGACAGGGCTTATATGGCTACACCTTC | CASSLRSRGQGLYGYTF
TRBJ2-7 | TRBV6-4 | TRBD2 | once | TGTGCCACCAGAGCTAGCGGGAGCTCCTACGAGCAGTACTTC | CATRASGSSYEQYF
TRBJ1-2 | TRBV28 | TRBD1 | NA | TGTGCCAGCAGCTTACAGGGGCCGTATGGCTACACCTTC | CASSLQGPYGYTF
TRBJ2-4 | TRBV5-1 | TRBD2 | NA | TGCGCCAGCAGCTTGGCCAGCGGGGAACACCTAGCCAAAAACATTCAGTACTTC | CASSLASGEHLAKNIQYF
TRBJ2-5 | TRBV5-1 | TRBD2 | NA | TGCGCCAGCAGCCTTGGACTAGCGGGAACTTTCAACCCCCAAGAGACCCAGTACTTC | CASSLGLAGTFNPQETQYF
TRBJ2-7 | TRBV7-2 | TRBD1 | NA | TGTGCCAGCAGCTTAGTTAGACAGGGCGGGTCCTACGAGCAGTACTTC | CASSLVRQGGSYEQYF
TRBJ2-1 | TRBV28 | NA | NA | TGTGCCAGCAGTTTGGCGGGGTTACAATCTGGGAATGAGCAGTTCTTC | CASSLAGLQSGNEQFF
TRBJ1-2 | TRBV7-9 | TRBD1 | NA | TGTGCCAGCAGTCCTCGCCGGGACAGTCATGGCTACACCTTC | CASSPRRDSHGYTF
TRBJ2-7 | TRBV6-1 | NA | NA | TGTGCCAGCAGTGAGAGGAACAGCTACGAGCAGTACTTC | CASSERNSYEQYF
TRBJ1-4 | TRBV10-3 | NA | once | TGTGCCATCAGTGAGTCGGACAACGGAAAACTGTTTTTT | CAISESDNGKLFF
TRBJ2-3 | TRBV28 | NA | NA | TGTGCCAGCAGTGGGAGACAGGTCACAGATACGCAGTATTTT | CASSGRQVTDTQYF
TRBJ1-1 | TRBV28 | NA | NA | TGTGCCAGCAGTCCCGGACCGCGTCAAGCTTTCTTT | CASSPGPRQAFF
TRBJ1-5 | TRBV18 | NA | NA | TGTGCCAGCTCGCGGGCCGAACTGGGGCAGCCCCAGCATTTT | CASSRAELGQPQHF
TRBJ1-2 | TRBV6-6 | NA | once | TGTGCCAGCAGCCCCCGCACTCCTAACTATGGCTACACCTTC | CASSPRTPNYGYTF
TRBJ1-1 | TRBV13 | NA | NA | TGTGCCAGCAGCTCCGGTTTCATGAACACTGAAGCTTTCTTT | CASSSGFMNTEAFF
TRBJ2-1 | TRBV7-7 | NA | NA | TGTGCCAGCAGCTCAGGGTCTAGCGTGTACAATGAGCAGTTCTTC | CASSSGSSVYNEQFF
TRBJ1-1 | TRBV6-5 | TRBD1 | NA | TGTGCCAGCAGTTACGACAGGGAGCGAACTTTCTTT | CASSYDRERTFF
TRBJ2-2 | TRBV5-1 | NA | NA | TGCGCCAGCAGCTGGGGTCCCGCCGGGGAGCTGTTTTTT | CASSWGPAGELFF
TRBJ2-3 | TRBV11-2 | NA | NA | TGTGCCAGCAGCTTAGATCCTTCCACAGATACGCAGTATTTT | CASSLDPSTDTQYF
TRBJ1-5 | TRBV28 | NA | NA | TGTGCCAGCAGTTTTAGAGGCCGTAGGATTCAGCCCCAGCATTTT | CASSFRGRRIQPQHF
TRBJ2-2 | TRBV5-6 | NA | NA | TGTGCCAGCAGTTTCGAGCCAACGGCTACGAACACCGGGGAGCTGTTTTTT | CASSFEPTATNTGELFF
TRBJ1-1 | TRBV4-2 | NA | NA | TGTGCCAGCAGCCAAGAACTGCAGCAGGATAAAGCTTTCTTT | CASSQELQQDKAFF
TRBJ2-5 | TRBV6-5 | NA | NA | TGTGCCAGCAGAGACGTGGGCACCCAGTACTTC | CASRDVGTQYF
TRBJ2-1 | TRBV7-2 | TRBD1 | NA | TGTGCCAGCAGCTTTAGAGGGGGCCGGGATGAGCAGTTCTTC | CASSFRGGRDEQFF
TRBJ2-1 | TRBV4-1 | TRBD2 | NA | TGCGCCAGCGGGGGACTAGCTTCAAACAATGAGCAGTTCTTC | CASGGLASNNEQFF